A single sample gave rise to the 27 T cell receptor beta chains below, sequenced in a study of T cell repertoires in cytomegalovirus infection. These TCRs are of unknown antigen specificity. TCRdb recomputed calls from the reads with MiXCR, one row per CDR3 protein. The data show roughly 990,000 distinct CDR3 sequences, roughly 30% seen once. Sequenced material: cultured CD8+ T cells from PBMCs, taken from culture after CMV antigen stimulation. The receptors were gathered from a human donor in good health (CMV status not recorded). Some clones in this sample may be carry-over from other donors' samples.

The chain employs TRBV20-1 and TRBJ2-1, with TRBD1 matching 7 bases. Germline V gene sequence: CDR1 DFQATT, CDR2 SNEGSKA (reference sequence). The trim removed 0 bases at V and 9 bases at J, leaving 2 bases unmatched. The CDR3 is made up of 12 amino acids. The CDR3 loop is CSARDGDSEQFF. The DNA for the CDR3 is TGCAGTGCTAGAGATGGGGACAGTGAGCAGTTCTTC.

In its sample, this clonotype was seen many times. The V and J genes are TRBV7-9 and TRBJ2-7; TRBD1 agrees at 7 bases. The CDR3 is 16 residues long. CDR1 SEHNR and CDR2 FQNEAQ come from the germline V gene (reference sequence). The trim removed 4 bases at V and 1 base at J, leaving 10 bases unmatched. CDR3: CASSSTDREPSYEQYF. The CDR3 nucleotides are TGTGCCAGCAGCTCTACCGACAGGGAACCGTCCTACGAGCAGTACTTC.

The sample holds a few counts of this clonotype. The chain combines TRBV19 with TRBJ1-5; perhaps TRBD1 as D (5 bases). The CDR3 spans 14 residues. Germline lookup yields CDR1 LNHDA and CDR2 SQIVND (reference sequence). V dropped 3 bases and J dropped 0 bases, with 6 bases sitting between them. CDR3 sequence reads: CASSMGHSNQPQHF. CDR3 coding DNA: TGTGCCAGTAGTATGGGGCATAGCAATCAGCCCCAGCATTTT.

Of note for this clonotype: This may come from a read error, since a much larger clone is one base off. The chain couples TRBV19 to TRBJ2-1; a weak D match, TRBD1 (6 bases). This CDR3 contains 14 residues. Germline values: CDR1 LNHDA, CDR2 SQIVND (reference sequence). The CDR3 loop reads CVSKKGVVVDEQFF. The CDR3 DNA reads TGTGTCTCAAAGAAGGGGGTTGTGGTCGATGAGCAGTTCTTC.

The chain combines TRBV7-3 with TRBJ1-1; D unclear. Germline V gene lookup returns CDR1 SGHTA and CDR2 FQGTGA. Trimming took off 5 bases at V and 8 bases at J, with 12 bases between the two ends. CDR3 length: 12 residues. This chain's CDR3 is CASSHSNEEAFF. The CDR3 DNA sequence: TGTGCCAGCAGCCACAGCAACGAAGAAGCTTTCTTT.

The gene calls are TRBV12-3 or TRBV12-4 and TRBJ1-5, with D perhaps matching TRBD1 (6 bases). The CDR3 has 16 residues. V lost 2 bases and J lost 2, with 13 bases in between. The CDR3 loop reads CASSLFGGYGNQPQHF. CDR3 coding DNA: TGTGCCAGCAGTTTATTTGGGGGCTACGGCAATCAGCCCCAGCATTTT.

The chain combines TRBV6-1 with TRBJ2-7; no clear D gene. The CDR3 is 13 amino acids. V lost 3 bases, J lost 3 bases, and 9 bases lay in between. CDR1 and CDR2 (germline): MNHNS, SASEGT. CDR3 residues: CASSEKGYYEQYF. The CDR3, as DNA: TGTGCCAGCAGTGAGAAAGGTTACTACGAGCAGTACTTC.

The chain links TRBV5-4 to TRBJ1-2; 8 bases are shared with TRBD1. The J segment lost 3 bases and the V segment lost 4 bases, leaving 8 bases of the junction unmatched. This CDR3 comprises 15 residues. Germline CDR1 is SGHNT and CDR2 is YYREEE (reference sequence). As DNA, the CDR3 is TGTGCCAGCAGCGGACAGGGACATACGGACTATGGCTACACCTTC. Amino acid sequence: CASSGQGHTDYGYTF.

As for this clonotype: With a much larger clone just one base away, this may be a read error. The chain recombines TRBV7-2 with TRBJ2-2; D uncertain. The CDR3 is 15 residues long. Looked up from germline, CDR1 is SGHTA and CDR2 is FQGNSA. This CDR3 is CASSFSGPNIGELFF. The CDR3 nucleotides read TGTGCCAGCAGCTTCTCCGGCCCGAACATCGGGGAGCTGTTTTTT.

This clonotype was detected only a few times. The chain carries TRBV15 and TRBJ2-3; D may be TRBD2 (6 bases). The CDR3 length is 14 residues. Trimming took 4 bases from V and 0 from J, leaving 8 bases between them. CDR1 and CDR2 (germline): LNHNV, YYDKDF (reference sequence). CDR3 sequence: CATSKAGSTDTQYF. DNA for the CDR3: TGTGCCACCAGCAAGGCGGGGAGCACAGATACGCAGTATTTT.

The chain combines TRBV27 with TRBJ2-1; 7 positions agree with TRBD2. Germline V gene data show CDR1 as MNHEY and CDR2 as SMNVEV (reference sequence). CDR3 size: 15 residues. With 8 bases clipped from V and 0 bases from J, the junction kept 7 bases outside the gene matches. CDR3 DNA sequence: TGTGCCAGCCGTTCGCTAGCGGCCTCCTACAATGAGCAGTTCTTC. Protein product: CASRSLAASYNEQFF.

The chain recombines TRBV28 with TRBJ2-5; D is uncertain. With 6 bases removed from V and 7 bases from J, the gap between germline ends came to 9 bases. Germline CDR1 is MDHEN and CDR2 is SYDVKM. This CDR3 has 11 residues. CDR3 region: CASSKGRTQYF. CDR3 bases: TGTGCCAGCAGCAAGGGTAGGACCCAGTACTTC.

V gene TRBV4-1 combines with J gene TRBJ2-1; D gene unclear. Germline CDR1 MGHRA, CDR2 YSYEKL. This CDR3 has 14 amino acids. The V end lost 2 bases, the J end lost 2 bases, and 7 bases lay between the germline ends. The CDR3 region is CASSQHLAYNEQFF. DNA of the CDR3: TGCGCCAGCAGCCAACACTTGGCCTACAATGAGCAGTTCTTC.

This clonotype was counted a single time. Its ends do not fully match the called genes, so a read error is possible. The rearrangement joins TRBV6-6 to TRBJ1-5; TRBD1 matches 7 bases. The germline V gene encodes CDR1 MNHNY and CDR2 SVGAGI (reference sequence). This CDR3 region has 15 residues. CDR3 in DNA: TGTGCCAACAGTCCGGGACAGCCCTTCAATCAGCCCCAGCATTTT. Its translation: CANSPGQPFNQPQHF.

CDR3 sequence: CSARLPWGRIPAFF. The CDR3 coding sequence is TGCAGTGCTAGACTTCCTTGGGGCAGAATCCCTGCTTTCTTT. The J gene is TRBJ1-1, the V gene TRBV20-1, with D maybe TRBD1 (5 bases). Germline V gene data show CDR1 as DFQATT and CDR2 as SNEGSKA (reference sequence). This CDR3 has 14 amino acids. Trimming removed 2 bases from V and 11 bases from J, with 21 bases in between.

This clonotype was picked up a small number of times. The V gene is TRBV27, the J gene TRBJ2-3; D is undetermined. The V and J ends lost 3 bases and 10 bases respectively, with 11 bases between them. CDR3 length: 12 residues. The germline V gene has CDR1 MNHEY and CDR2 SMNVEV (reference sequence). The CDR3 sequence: CASSFLPPPQYF. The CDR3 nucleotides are TGTGCCAGCAGTTTCCTCCCCCCGCCGCAGTATTTT.

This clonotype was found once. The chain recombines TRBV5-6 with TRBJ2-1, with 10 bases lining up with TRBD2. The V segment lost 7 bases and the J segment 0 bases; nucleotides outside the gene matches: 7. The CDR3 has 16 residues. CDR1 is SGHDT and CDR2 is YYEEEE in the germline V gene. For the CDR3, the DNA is TGTGCCAGCTGGAGGGAGCGGGGGGGCTCCTACAATGAGCAGTTCTTC. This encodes CASWRERGGSYNEQFF. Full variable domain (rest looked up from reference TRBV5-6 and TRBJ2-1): DAGVTQSPTHLIKTRGQQVTLRCSPKSGHDTVSWYQQALGQGPQFIFQYYEEEERQRGNFPDRFSGHQFPNYSSELNVNALLLGDSALYLCASWRERGGSYNEQFFGPGTRLTVL.

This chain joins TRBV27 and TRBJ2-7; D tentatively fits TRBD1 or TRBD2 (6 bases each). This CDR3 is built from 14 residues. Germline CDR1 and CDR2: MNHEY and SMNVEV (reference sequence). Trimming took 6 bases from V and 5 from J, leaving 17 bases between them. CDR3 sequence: CASSRRGRQDEQYF. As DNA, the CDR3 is TGTGCCAGCAGCCGGAGGGGGAGACAGGACGAGCAGTACTTC.

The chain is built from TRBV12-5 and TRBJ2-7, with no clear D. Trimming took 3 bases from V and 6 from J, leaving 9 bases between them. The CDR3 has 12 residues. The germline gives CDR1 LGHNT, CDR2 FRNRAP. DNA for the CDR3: TGTGCTAGTGGTTTCCCAGGTCGCGAGCAGTACTTC. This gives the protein CASGFPGREQYF.

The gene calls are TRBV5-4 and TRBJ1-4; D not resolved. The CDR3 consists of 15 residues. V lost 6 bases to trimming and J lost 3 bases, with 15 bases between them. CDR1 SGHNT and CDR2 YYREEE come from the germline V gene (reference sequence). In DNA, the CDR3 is TGTGCCAGCACCATTGGGAACAAAGCTAATGAAAAACTGTTTTTT. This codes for CASTIGNKANEKLFF.

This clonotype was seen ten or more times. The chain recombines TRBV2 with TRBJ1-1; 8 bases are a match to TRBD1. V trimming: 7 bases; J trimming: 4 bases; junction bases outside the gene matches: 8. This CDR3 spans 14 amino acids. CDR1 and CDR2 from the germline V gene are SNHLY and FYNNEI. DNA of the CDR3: TGTGCCAGCAAACTCAGGGGGCTGAGCACTGAAGCTTTCTTT. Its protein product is CASKLRGLSTEAFF. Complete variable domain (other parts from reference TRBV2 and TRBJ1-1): EPEVTQTPSHQVTQMGQEVILRCVPISNHLYFYWYRQILGQKVEFLVSFYNNEISEKSEIFDDQFSVERPDGSNFTLKIRSTKLEDSAMYFCASKLRGLSTEAFFGQGTRLTVV.

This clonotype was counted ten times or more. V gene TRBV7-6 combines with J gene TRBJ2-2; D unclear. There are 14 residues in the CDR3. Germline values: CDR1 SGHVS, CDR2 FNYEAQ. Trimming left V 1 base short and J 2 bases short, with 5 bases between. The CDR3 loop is CASSLDLNTGELFF. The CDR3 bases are TGTGCCAGCAGCTTAGATCTTAACACCGGGGAGCTGTTTTTT. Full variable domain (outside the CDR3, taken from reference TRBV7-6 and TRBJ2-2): GAGVSQSPRYKVTKRGQDVALRCDPISGHVSLYWYRQALGQGPEFLTYFNYEAQQDKSGLPNDRFSAERPEGSISTLTIQRTEQRDSAMYRCASSLDLNTGELFFGEGSRLTVL.

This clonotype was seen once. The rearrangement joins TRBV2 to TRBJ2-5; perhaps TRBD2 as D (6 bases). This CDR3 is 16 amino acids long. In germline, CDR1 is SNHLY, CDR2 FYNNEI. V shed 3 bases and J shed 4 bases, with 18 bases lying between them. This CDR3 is CASSDRGRGGGETQYF. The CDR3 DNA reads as TGTGCCAGCAGTGATCGAGGGCGGGGTGGCGGAGAGACCCAGTACTTC.

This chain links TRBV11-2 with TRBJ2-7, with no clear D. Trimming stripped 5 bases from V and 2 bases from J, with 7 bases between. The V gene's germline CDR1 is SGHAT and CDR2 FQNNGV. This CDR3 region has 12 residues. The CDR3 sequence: CASSQITYEQYF. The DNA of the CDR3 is TGTGCCAGCAGCCAGATTACCTACGAGCAGTACTTC.

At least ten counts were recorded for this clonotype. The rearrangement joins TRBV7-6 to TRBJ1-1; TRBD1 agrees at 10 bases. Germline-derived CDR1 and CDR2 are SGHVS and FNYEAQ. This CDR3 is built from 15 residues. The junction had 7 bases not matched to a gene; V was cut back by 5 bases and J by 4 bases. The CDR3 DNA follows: TGTGCCAGCAGCCAGACAGGGGGCTGGGGCACTGAAGCTTTCTTT. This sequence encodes CASSQTGGWGTEAFF.

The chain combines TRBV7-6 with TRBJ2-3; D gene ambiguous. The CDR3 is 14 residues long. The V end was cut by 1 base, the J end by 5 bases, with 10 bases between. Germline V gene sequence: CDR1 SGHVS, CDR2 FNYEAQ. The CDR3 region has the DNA TGTGCCAGCAGCTTAGTAGGGCTGGGAGATACGCAGTATTTT. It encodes CASSLVGLGDTQYF.

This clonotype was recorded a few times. CDR3 loop: CASSPEAGLNQPQHF. For the CDR3, the DNA is TGTGCCAGCAGCCCAGAGGCAGGACTCAATCAGCCCCAGCATTTT. The chain links TRBV7-6 to TRBJ1-5; the D is unclear. CDR1 is SGHVS and CDR2 is FNYEAQ in the germline V gene. The CDR3 sequence is 15 residues long. V was clipped by 5 bases and J by 3 bases, with 14 bases between them.